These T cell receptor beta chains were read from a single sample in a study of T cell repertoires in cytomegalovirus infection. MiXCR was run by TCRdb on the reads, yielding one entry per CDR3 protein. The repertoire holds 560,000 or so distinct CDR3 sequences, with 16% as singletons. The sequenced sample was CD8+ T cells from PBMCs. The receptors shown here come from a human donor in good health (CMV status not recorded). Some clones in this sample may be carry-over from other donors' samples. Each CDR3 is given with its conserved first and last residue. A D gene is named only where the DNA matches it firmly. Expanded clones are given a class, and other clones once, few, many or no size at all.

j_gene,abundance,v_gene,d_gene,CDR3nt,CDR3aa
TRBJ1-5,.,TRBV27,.,TGTGCCAGCAGTTTATCGTACGGGAATCAGCCCCAGCATTTT,CASSLSYGNQPQHF
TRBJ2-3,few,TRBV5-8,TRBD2,TGTGCCAGCAGCCCCGCCCGGACTAGCGGATTCACAGATACGCAGTATTTT,CASSPARTSGFTDTQYF
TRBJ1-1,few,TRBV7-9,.,TGTGCCAGCAGCTCCCCCAGTCCTGAAGCTTTCTTT,CASSSPSPEAFF
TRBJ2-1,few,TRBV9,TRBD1,TGTGCCAGCAGCTTATCGACAGGGAATGACGAGCAGTTCTTC,CASSLSTGNDEQFF
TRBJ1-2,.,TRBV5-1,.,TGCGCCAGCAGCTGGGGCTGGGGGGCCAGTGGCTACACCTTC,CASSWGWGASGYTF
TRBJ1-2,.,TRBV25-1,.,TGTGCCACCTCGCCAGGGGTGGTGATGGGTAACTATGGCTACACCTTC,CATSPGVVMGNYGYTF
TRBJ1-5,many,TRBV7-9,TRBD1,TGTGCCAGCAGCTACCAGGGGGCAGGGCAGCCCCAGCATTTT,CASSYQGAGQPQHF
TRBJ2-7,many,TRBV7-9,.,TGTGCCAGCAGCCCTCCCGGAAGGGACAACGAGCAGTACTTC,CASSPPGRDNEQYF
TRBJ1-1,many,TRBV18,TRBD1,TGTGCCAGCTCACCGACCGGGACAGGGAATACTGAAGCTTTCTTT,CASSPTGTGNTEAFF
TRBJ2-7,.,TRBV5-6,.,TGTGCCAGCAGCTTGGAGACGTACCGGACCTACGAGCAGTACTTC,CASSLETYRTYEQYF
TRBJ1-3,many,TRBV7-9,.,TGTGCCAGCAGCCAGACAGCTTACTCTGGAAACACCATATATTTT,CASSQTAYSGNTIYF
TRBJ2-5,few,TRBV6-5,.,TGTGCCAGCAGTTACTCCGGGCCTAGAGAGACCCAGTACTTC,CASSYSGPRETQYF
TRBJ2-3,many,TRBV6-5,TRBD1,TGTGCCAGCAGTTCCTACCCCGGGACAGGGGGCCCGAAACCGCGAGATACGCAGTATTTT,CASSSYPGTGGPKPRDTQYF
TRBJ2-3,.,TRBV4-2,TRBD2,TGTGCCAGCAGCCCGGGACTAGCGGGGCCGTTTTTCACAGATACGCAGTATTTT,CASSPGLAGPFFTDTQYF
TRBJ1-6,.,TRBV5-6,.,TGTGCCAGCAGCTTGGAGGTACAGGGTCATTCACCCCTCCACTTT,CASSLEVQGHSPLHF
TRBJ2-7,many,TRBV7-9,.,TGTGCCAGCAGCCCCTCAAGCTCCTACGAGCAGTACTTC,CASSPSSSYEQYF
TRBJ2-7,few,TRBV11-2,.,TGTGCCAGCAGCTTTGATGGGGCCCACGAGCAGTACTTC,CASSFDGAHEQYF
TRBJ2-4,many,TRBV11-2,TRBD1,TGTGCTTCGGGGGACAGGGGGAATGCCAAAAACATTCAGTACTTC,CASGDRGNAKNIQYF
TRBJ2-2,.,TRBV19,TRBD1,TGTGCCAGTAGTATATCACAGGGGGACACCGGGGAGCTGTTTTTT,CASSISQGDTGELFF
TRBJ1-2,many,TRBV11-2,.,TGTGCCAGCAGCCTGGTAGCTAGGGGGGTAGGCTATGGCTACACCTTC,CASSLVARGVGYGYTF
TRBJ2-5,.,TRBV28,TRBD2,TGTGCCAGCACCCTAGGGCTAGCGGGAGAAAGGCAAGAGACCCAGTACTTC,CASTLGLAGERQETQYF
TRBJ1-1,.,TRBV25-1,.,TGTGCCACGGGGGGGGCAACTGAAGCTTTCTTT,CATGGATEAFF
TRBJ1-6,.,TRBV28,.,TGTGCCAGCAGTACCGGGACACTACAATATAATTCACCCCTCCACTTT,CASSTGTLQYNSPLHF
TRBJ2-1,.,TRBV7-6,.,TGTGCCAGCAGCTTACTATCCCCCGGTTACTCCTACAATGAGCAGTTCTTC,CASSLLSPGYSYNEQFF
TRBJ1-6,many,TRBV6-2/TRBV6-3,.,TGTGCCAGCAGCTTCGTACGCGATCAAGGGGCTCCGCATCTGAATAATTCACCCCTCCACTTT,CASSFVRDQGAPHLNNSPLHF
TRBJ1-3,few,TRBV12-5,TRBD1,TGTGCTAGTGGCCCAAGGGACAGCGGAAACACCATATATTTT,CASGPRDSGNTIYF
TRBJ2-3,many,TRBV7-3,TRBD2,TGTGCCAGCAGCCCCCTAGCGGGAGGGCTAGGAGATACGCAGTATTTT,CASSPLAGGLGDTQYF
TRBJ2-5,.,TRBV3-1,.,TGTGCCAGCAGCCAAGATCTGGGACTCCCCAGGACCCAGTACTTC,CASSQDLGLPRTQYF
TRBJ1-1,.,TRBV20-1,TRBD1,TGCAGTGCTAGAGATCGGGACAGTTTGAACACTGAAGCTTTCTTT,CSARDRDSLNTEAFF
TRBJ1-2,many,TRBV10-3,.,TGTGCCATCAGTGAACCGGACCGTTTCTTCTATGGCTACACCTTC,CAISEPDRFFYGYTF
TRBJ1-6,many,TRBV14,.,TGTGCCAGCAGCCAAGACCGACTCTCTCATGTTTTGAACCTCCACTTT,CASSQDRLSHVLNLHF
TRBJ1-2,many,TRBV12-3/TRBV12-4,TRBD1,TGTGCCAGCAGTGGACTGGACAGGAGTTTTAACTATGGCTACACCTTC,CASSGLDRSFNYGYTF
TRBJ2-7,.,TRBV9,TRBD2,TGTGCCAGCAGCGTAGGGGCTAGCGGGGGAAAGTACGAGCAGTACTTC,CASSVGASGGKYEQYF
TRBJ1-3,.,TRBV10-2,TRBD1,TGCGCCAGCAATTCGGCAGGGGGCCCAGGAAACACCATATATTTT,CASNSAGGPGNTIYF
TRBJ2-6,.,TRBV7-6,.,TGTGCCAGCAGCTCCAGGACAGAAAACTCTGGGGCCAACGTCCTGACTTTC,CASSSRTENSGANVLTF
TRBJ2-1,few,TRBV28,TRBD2,TGTGCCTCCCGGGGGGGGGCAATGAATGAGCAGTTCTTC,CASRGGAMNEQFF
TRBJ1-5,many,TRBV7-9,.,TGTGCCAGCAGCTCGGACGTCCCTGCTGATCAGCCCCAGCATTTT,CASSSDVPADQPQHF